Below, 24 T cell receptor beta chains from the same sample are listed, as sequenced in a study of T-cell memory formation after mild COVID-19 (dated by TCRdb to 2020 to 2023). Preparation of the library involved 5' RACE. Sequencing took place on an Illumina NovaSeq 6000. TCRdb trimmed public reads at Q25 via fastp, called clones via MiXCR and kept in-frame beta chains. Under each unique CDR3 protein, matching rows form one entry showing the most common genes and DNA. This sample comprises about 600,000 distinct CDR3 sequences, roughly 20% of them detected only once. The top ten clonotypes cover under 8.5% of the sample. The sample comprised PBMCs or a T cell subset sorted from them (not recorded which). All receptors come from an adult woman who had mild COVID-19 (a few samples of this study predate the infection). The sample titles of this study are shuffled in the database, so cell type and time point are left out; the donor was told from shared clones.

The genes are TRBV11-3 and TRBJ2-1; D perhaps matches TRBD2 (6 bases). Per germline, CDR1 SGHNT and CDR2 YENEEA. CDR3 size: 15 residues. Trimming cost V 5 bases and J 4 bases, with 15 bases left between them. The CDR3 is CASSLSRGMYNEQFF. CDR3 DNA: TGTGCCAGCAGCCTGTCCCGCGGGATGTACAATGAGCAGTTCTTC.

This clonotype was seen at least ten times. The chain links TRBV5-1 to TRBJ1-5, with TRBD1 matching over 8 bases. V trimming: 4 bases; J trimming: 2 bases; junction bases outside the gene matches: 5. CDR3 size: 15 residues. CDR1 and CDR2 (germline): SGHRS, YFSETQ. CDR3 nucleotides: TGCGCCAGCAGCCTGGGGACAGGTCGCAATCAGCCCCAGCATTTT. Amino acids: CASSLGTGRNQPQHF.

This chain joins TRBV24-1 and TRBJ2-1, with D tentatively TRBD2 (6 bases). V dropped 3 bases and J dropped 6 bases, with 17 bases sitting between them. The germline V gene has CDR1 KGHDR and CDR2 SFDVKD. This CDR3 is built from 16 residues. This CDR3 is CATSDPRRETPNEQFF. The DNA for the CDR3 is TGTGCCACCAGTGATCCCCGACGGGAGACCCCCAATGAGCAGTTCTTC.

This chain links TRBV3-1 with TRBJ2-1; the D gene could be TRBD1 or TRBD2 (6 bases each). The CDR3 covers 15 residues. Germline CDR1 LGHDT, CDR2 YNNKEL (reference sequence). V shed 1 base and J shed 11 bases, with 18 bases lying between them. CDR3 bases: TGTGCCAGCAGCCAAGGTGGGGGACACGGAGGGAAGCAGTTCTTC. Protein: CASSQGGGHGGKQFF.

J is TRBJ2-1 and V is TRBV15; possible D gene TRBD2, 5 bases. V lost 5 bases and J 15 bases, leaving 26 bases between the germline ends. Germline loops: CDR1 LNHNV, CDR2 YYDKDF (reference sequence). The CDR3 sequence is 15 residues long. DNA for the CDR3: TGTGCCACCAGCCCCCGAGGATTGGCAGGCCGTAGCGCGTTCTTC. It specifies CATSPRGLAGRSAFF.

The table lists this clonotype with a count of one. The rearrangement joins TRBV7-6 to TRBJ2-3; no clear D gene. Germline CDR1 reads SGHVS; CDR2 reads FNYEAQ. Trimming shortened V by 3 bases and J by 4 bases, and 5 bases separated the two germline ends. The CDR3 contains 12 residues. The chain's CDR3 is CASSFWADTQYF. The CDR3 coding sequence is TGTGCCAGCAGCTTTTGGGCAGATACGCAGTATTTT.

The CDR3 here is CASSVGQVVDTQYF. CDR3 nucleotide sequence: TGTGCCAGCAGCGTGGGACAGGTGGTGGATACGCAGTATTTT. The chain employs TRBV9 and TRBJ2-3, with 8 bases matching TRBD1. Germline V gives CDR1 SGDLS, CDR2 YYNGEE. The V segment lost 2 bases and the J segment 6 bases; nucleotides outside the gene matches: 5. CDR3 length equals 14 residues.

V and J are TRBV4-2 and TRBJ2-3; D not certain. The CDR3 spans 14 residues. With 1 base removed from V and 0 bases from J, the gap between germline ends came to 5 bases. CDR1 is LGHNA, CDR2 YNFKEQ, per germline. CDR3 bases: TGTGCCAGCAGCCAAGGGCATAGCACAGATACGCAGTATTTT. As protein: CASSQGHSTDTQYF.

This clonotype was recorded once. This chain connects TRBV12-3 or TRBV12-4 to TRBJ2-3; either TRBD1 or TRBD2 may fit D (7 bases each). V was trimmed by 3 bases and J by 5 bases, leaving 12 bases between them. CDR3 size: 14 residues. Here the CDR3 DNA reads TGTGCCAGCAGTTTCAGGGGGGAGGGAGATACGCAGTATTTT. Its protein is CASSFRGEGDTQYF.

This clonotype has a count of ten or more. The gene calls are TRBV11-2 and TRBJ2-3, with a weak D call TRBD2 (6 bases). This CDR3 has 15 residues. The V gene lost 2 bases and the J gene lost 0 bases, with 9 bases spanning the gap. Germline lookup yields CDR1 SGHAT and CDR2 FQNNGV. For the CDR3, the DNA is TGTGCCAGCAGCTTAACCGGGAGTAGCACAGATACGCAGTATTTT. It specifies CASSLTGSSTDTQYF.

The V gene is TRBV9, the J gene TRBJ2-3; no clear D. Germline V lookup: CDR1 SGDLS, CDR2 YYNGEE. The V and J ends lost 0 bases and 0 bases respectively, with 11 bases between them. The CDR3 length is 16 residues. The CDR3 coding sequence is TGTGCCAGCAGCGTAGAGGACGGACGGAGCACAGATACGCAGTATTTT. Protein sequence: CASSVEDGRSTDTQYF.

The chain couples TRBV5-1 to TRBJ1-2, with D unresolved. V lost 6 bases, J lost 0 bases, and 12 bases lay in between. This CDR3 comprises 14 residues. Germline CDR1 and CDR2: SGHRS and YFSETQ. CDR3 protein: CASTPEFANYGYTF. The DNA for the CDR3 is TGCGCCAGCACCCCGGAATTCGCTAACTATGGCTACACCTTC.

The chain couples TRBV7-2 to TRBJ2-2; 10 bases align to TRBD2. The V segment lost 5 bases and the J segment 1 base; nucleotides outside the gene matches: 4. This CDR3 spans 16 amino acids. Per the germline V gene, CDR1 is SGHTA and CDR2 is FQGNSA. The CDR3 DNA reads as TGTGCCAGCAGCACCGGACTAGCGGTGAACACCGGGGAGCTGTTTTTT. This gives the protein CASSTGLAVNTGELFF.

This chain links TRBV5-1 with TRBJ2-7; perhaps TRBD1 as D (6 bases). Trimming took off 4 bases at V and 5 bases at J, with 16 bases between the two ends. Germline V CDR1 and CDR2: SGHRS, YFSETQ. The CDR3 loop spans 14 amino acids. The CDR3 bases are TGCGCCAGCAGCCTCCAGGGACAAAGGGACGAGCAGTACTTC. Residues: CASSLQGQRDEQYF.

This clonotype was found a few times. CDR3: CSARGGAGIEQFF. The CDR3 region has the DNA TGCAGTGCTAGAGGGGGGGCAGGGATTGAGCAGTTCTTC. The V and J genes are TRBV20-1 and TRBJ2-1; D may correspond to TRBD1 or TRBD2 (6 bases each). CDR3 size: 13 residues. V was shortened by 1 base and J by 9 bases, with 13 bases between the two germline ends. CDR1 is DFQATT and CDR2 is SNEGSKA in the germline V gene (reference sequence).

This clonotype was seen more than once but under ten times. This chain uses TRBV2 with TRBJ2-1; D possibly uses TRBD1 or TRBD2 (5 bases each). This CDR3 has 13 amino acids. V was clipped by 8 bases and J by 7 bases, with 15 bases between them. Germline CDR1 reads SNHLY; CDR2 reads FYNNEI. For the CDR3, the DNA is TGTGCCAGCTCCGGCGGATGGGGGAATGAGCAGTTCTTC. Residues: CASSGGWGNEQFF.

This clonotype was seen more than once but under ten times. CDR3 in DNA: TGTGCCAGCAGCCATTTTAGTTCGAGCGATTCACCCCTCCACTTT. Its protein is CASSHFSSSDSPLHF. This chain connects TRBV7-9 to TRBJ1-6; D is unclear. The germline V gene encodes CDR1 SEHNR and CDR2 FQNEAQ (reference sequence). The CDR3 runs 15 residues. V was cut by 5 bases and J by 8 bases, with 16 bases left in between.

The chain couples TRBV7-2 to TRBJ2-1; 14 bases align to TRBD2. The germline V gene has CDR1 SGHTA and CDR2 FQGNSA. This CDR3 region has 18 residues. Unmatched junction bases numbered 9, after V lost 5 bases and J lost 3 bases. DNA for the CDR3: TGTGCCAGCAGCCTTCCGACTAGCGGGGGGGCGAACTACAATGAGCAGTTCTTC. Its translation is CASSLPTSGGANYNEQFF.

This clonotype occurred a few times. J is TRBJ2-7 and V is TRBV7-3; 12 bases map to TRBD2. This CDR3 region has 18 residues. CDR1 and CDR2 (germline): SGHTA, FQGTGA. V dropped 4 bases and J dropped 0; count of bases not matched to a gene: 10. The CDR3 is CASSSKGGLAGFSYEQYF. CDR3 nucleotides: TGTGCCAGCAGCTCGAAGGGAGGACTAGCGGGATTCTCCTACGAGCAGTACTTC.

The sample holds a few counts of this clonotype. The J gene is TRBJ2-7, the V gene TRBV14, with D unresolved. The germline V gene encodes CDR1 SGHDN and CDR2 FVKESK. Trimming removed 8 bases at V and 1 base at J, with 12 bases between. CDR3 length equals 13 residues. The CDR3 bases are TGTGCCAGCGGAAGACTCTCGTCCTACGAGCAGTACTTC. It encodes CASGRLSSYEQYF.

This clonotype has at least ten counts. The chain has TRBV15 and TRBJ1-1, with a tentative D call TRBD1 (5 bases). The V gene lost 1 base and the J gene lost 1 base, with 10 bases spanning the gap. CDR1 and CDR2 (germline): LNHNV, YYDKDF (reference sequence). This CDR3 spans 15 amino acids. The CDR3 DNA is TGTGCCACCAGCAGAGTCGCCAGGGCGAACACTGAAGCTTTCTTT. Encoded protein: CATSRVARANTEAFF.

This clonotype was detected a few times. This chain uses TRBV15 with TRBJ2-7, with no clear D. V lost 0 bases to trimming and J lost 3 bases, with 15 bases between them. The CDR3 extends over 16 amino acids. Germline CDR1 reads LNHNV; CDR2 reads YYDKDF (reference sequence). In DNA form, the CDR3 reads TGTGCCACCAGCAGAGAATTGAACCCGGCCGGCTACGAGCAGTACTTC. Protein: CATSRELNPAGYEQYF.

The chain combines TRBV27 with TRBJ1-1, with D tentatively TRBD1 (5 bases). The V end lost 6 bases, the J end lost 4 bases, and 12 bases lay between the germline ends. This CDR3 is 13 amino acids long. Germline-derived CDR1 and CDR2 are MNHEY and SMNVEV (reference sequence). The CDR3 DNA reads as TGTGCCAGCAGATTGGGGCTCTCCACTGAAGCTTTCTTT. It encodes CASRLGLSTEAFF.

The rearrangement joins TRBV19 to TRBJ2-7, with 9 nucleotides matching TRBD1. Germline trimming cut 5 bases from V and 6 bases from J; bases unmatched to any gene: 14. Looked up from germline, CDR1 is LNHDA and CDR2 is SQIVND (reference sequence). CDR3 length: 16 residues. The CDR3 DNA is TGTGCCAGTAGTTCAGTCGGACAGGGGAGAGAGTCCGAGCAGTACTTC. Translation: CASSSVGQGRESEQYF.